These 20 T cell receptor beta chains were all obtained from the same sample, sequenced in a study of tumor and adjacent non-tumor tissue in lung cancer. RNA was extracted from bulk tissue without any cell sorting. More than 3 cm separated this lung sample from the edge of the tumor. The library came from three nested PCR rounds adapted from ARM-PCR protocols. TCRdb re-analysed the multiplex PCR reads in MiXCR, keeping a single row per CDR3 protein. The sample lists about 48,000 distinct CDR3 sequences, roughly two thirds occurring once. The material sequenced was distant non-tumor lung tissue. Receptors were obtained from a woman in her 70s with non-small cell lung cancer.

To note about this clonotype: A read error may be the cause here, since a much bigger clone is one base away. This sequence joins TRBV5-6 and TRBJ2-1, with 9 positions matching TRBD2. CDR1 and CDR2 from the germline V gene are SGHDT and YYEEEE. The CDR3 is 16 residues long. Germline trimming cut 6 bases from V and 8 bases from J; bases unmatched to any gene: 15. The CDR3 spells CASNRRLAGVKDEQFF. In nucleotides, the CDR3 is TGTGCCAGCAACAGGCGATTAGCGGGAGTTAAGGATGAGCAGTTCTTC.

This clonotype was recorded once. A much larger clonotype is one base distant, so this may be a read error. The chain is built from TRBV24-1 and TRBJ1-1; D remains ambiguous. CDR1 and CDR2 (germline): KGHDR, SFDVKD. The CDR3 sequence is 13 residues long. CDR3 in amino acids: CVTSDEENTEAFF. The CDR3 DNA sequence: TGTGTCACCAGTGACGAGGAGAACACTGAAGCTTTCTTT.

In the case of this clonotype: A junction boundary mismatches the germline segment, possibly from a read error. The DNA for the CDR3 is TGTGTCAGCAGCCGGGAGAATCAGGGGGCACCGTACGAGCAATACTTC. It encodes CVSSRENQGAPYEQYF. The V call is TRBV14, the J call TRBJ2-7, with 8 bases that match TRBD1. This CDR3 comprises 16 residues. Germline V gene lookup returns CDR1 SGHDN and CDR2 FVKESK.

The gene calls are TRBV6-1 and TRBJ2-1; 11 bases line up with TRBD2. The V segment lost 6 bases and the J segment 1 base; nucleotides outside the gene matches: 11. The CDR3 contains 18 residues. The V gene's germline CDR1 is MNHNS and CDR2 SASEGT. This CDR3 reads CASRSRLAGWPSYNEQFF. The CDR3 nucleotides are TGTGCCAGCAGATCAAGACTAGCGGGGTGGCCATCCTACAATGAGCAGTTCTTC.

The table lists this clonotype with a few counts. The V call is TRBV20-1, the J call TRBJ2-3; the match to TRBD2 covers 15 bases. The germline gives CDR1 DFQATT, CDR2 SNEGSKA (reference sequence). V lost 0 bases, J lost 0 bases, and 13 bases stayed unmatched. This CDR3 contains 21 residues. This CDR3 reads CSARDPRGLAGGPTSTDTQYF. The CDR3 bases are TGCAGTGCTAGAGATCCGAGGGGACTAGCGGGAGGACCTACAAGCACAGATACGCAGTATTTT.

The table lists this clonotype with many counts. This rearrangement joins TRBV12-3 or TRBV12-4 to TRBJ2-3; 7 bases align to TRBD1. Trimming at V came to 5 bases and at J to 0 bases, leaving 5 bases not matched to a gene. This CDR3 contains 15 residues. In DNA form, the CDR3 reads TGTGCCAGCAGTCCAGACAGGGCTAGCACAGATACGCAGTATTTT. Its protein product is CASSPDRASTDTQYF.

As concerns this clonotype: It may be a read error: a sequence one base away is much more abundant. The chain couples TRBV5-5 to TRBJ1-3, with unresolved D. Trimming took 1 base from V and 5 from J, leaving 7 bases between them. The CDR3 spans 13 residues. Per the germline V gene, CDR1 is SGHKS and CDR2 is YYEKEE (reference sequence). The CDR3 DNA sequence: TGTGCCAGCAGCTTGAGTTTTAGAAACACCATATATTTT. Its protein is CASSLSFRNTIYF.

About this clonotype itself: The junction differs from germline at one of its ends, possibly a read error. The chain couples TRBV12-3 or TRBV12-4 to TRBJ1-1; no clear D. The CDR3 contains 14 residues. The CDR3 DNA is TGTACCAGCAGCTTATGGCACATCCCCTGCCAGGCTTTCTTT. Translating it yields CTSSLWHIPCQAFF.

This clonotype was detected only a few times. This is likely a read error, given that the CDR3 carries no conserved phenylalanine or tryptophan at its end. The chain couples TRBV11-2 to TRBJ2-5; 10 bases are shared with TRBD2. V lost 4 bases and J lost 5; bases outside the gene matches: 4. The CDR3 is 14 residues long. Germline loops: CDR1 SGHAT, CDR2 FQNNGV. CDR3 loop: CASSSGLADETQYL. The CDR3, as DNA: TGTGCCAGCAGCTCCGGACTAGCGGATGAGACCCAGTACCTC.

This clonotype was seen many times. The chain employs TRBV29-1 and TRBJ2-1, with D maybe TRBD1 (7 bases). Per germline, CDR1 SQVTM and CDR2 ANQGSEA. The CDR3 loop spans 13 amino acids. V gave up 7 bases and J gave up 9 bases, with 19 bases separating them. The CDR3 DNA follows: TGCAGCGCGTTACCCCCAGGGGGAGGTGAGCAGTTCTTC. It is translated as CSALPPGGGEQFF.

CDR3 sequence reads: CASSQGDVAKNIQYF. In DNA form, the CDR3 reads TGCGCCAGCAGCCAGGGTGACGTAGCCAAAAACATTCAGTACTTC. This rearrangement joins TRBV5-1 to TRBJ2-4; weak D call: TRBD1 (5 bases). The ends were cut back, 4 bases at V and 0 bases at J, with 11 bases in the middle. The CDR3 has 15 amino acids. The germline V gene has CDR1 SGHRS and CDR2 YFSETQ.

Regarding this clonotype: One junction end does not reproduce the germline sequence, and a read error may be involved. This chain joins TRBV6-1 and TRBJ1-2; D gene unclear. The germline CDR1 and CDR2 sequences are MNHNS and SASEGT. This CDR3 contains 14 residues. The CDR3 DNA reads as TGTGCCAGTAGCAACCCAGCTTTTAACAATGGCTACACCTTC. Translated: CASSNPAFNNGYTF.

This clonotype was detected many times. V gene TRBV30 combines with J gene TRBJ2-5; D is ambiguous. Germline V CDR1 and CDR2: GTSNPN, SVGIG (reference sequence). This CDR3 is 13 amino acids long. The V end was cut by 1 base, the J end by 5 bases, with 11 bases between. The CDR3 region is CAWSARGGETQYF. The CDR3 nucleotides read TGTGCCTGGAGTGCTCGAGGTGGGGAGACCCAGTACTTC. Drawing the rest from reference TRBV30 and TRBJ2-5, the complete variable domain is SQTIHQWPATLVQPVGSPLSLECTVEGTSNPNLYWYRQAAGRGLQLLFYSVGIGQISSEVPQNLSASRPQDRQFILSSKKLLLSDSGFYLCAWSARGGETQYFGPGTRLLVL.

This clonotype was observed a few times. A much larger clone differs by one base, so this may be a read error. The genes are TRBV4-1 and TRBJ2-7; D remains unclear. V lost 3 bases and J 4 bases, leaving 10 bases between the germline ends. The CDR3 has 13 amino acids. CDR1 is MGHRA, CDR2 YSYEKL, per germline. The CDR3 loop reads CASSQYIRYEQYF. CDR3 sequence (DNA): TGCGCCAGCAGCCAGTATATAAGGTACGAGCAGTACTTC.

The sample holds many counts of this clonotype. This chain links TRBV10-2 with TRBJ2-1, with 10 bases matching TRBD2. CDR1 WSHSY and CDR2 SAAADI come from the germline V gene. J gave up 0 bases and V 3 bases, and 5 bases lay outside the gene matches. This CDR3 has 17 residues. CDR3 in DNA: TGCGCCAGCAGTGAAACGGCTAGCGGGAGCTCCTACAATGAGCAGTTCTTC. This sequence encodes CASSETASGSSYNEQFF.

Note on this clonotype: Being one base from a much bigger clone, this may be a read error. The chain carries TRBV5-6 and TRBJ2-4; TRBD1 aligns across 9 bases. Germline CDR1 reads SGHDT; CDR2 reads YYEEEE. This CDR3 contains 14 residues. The ends lost 9 bases at V and 1 base at J; junction bases unmatched: 5. CDR3 DNA: TGTGCCACCACAGGGGGCGCCGCCAAAAACATTCAGTACTTC. Its translation is CATTGGAAKNIQYF.

The chain couples TRBV6-5 to TRBJ2-3; D is perhaps TRBD1 (5 bases). V was pared by 2 bases and J by 0 bases, with 12 bases between. CDR3 length equals 16 residues. Germline CDR1 is MNHEY and CDR2 is SVGAGI. CDR3 sequence (DNA): TGTGCCAGCAGTTACACTCTAGGGGCTAGCACAGATACGCAGTATTTT. Amino acid sequence: CASSYTLGASTDTQYF.

To note about this clonotype: Just one base apart from a much larger clone, this may be a read error. This chain links TRBV29-1 with TRBJ1-2, with D perhaps matching TRBD1 (6 bases). The CDR3 totals 14 residues. From germline, CDR1 is SQVTM and CDR2 ANQGSEA. DNA for the CDR3: TGCAGCGTTGTTACGGCAGGGGAAAACTATGCCTACACCTTC. This translates into CSVVTAGENYAYTF.

The chain couples TRBV5-1 to TRBJ1-6; no reliable D call. There are 13 residues in the CDR3. V was clipped by 0 bases and J by 7 bases, with 5 bases between them. Looked up from germline, CDR1 is SGHRS and CDR2 is YFSETQ. CDR3 region: CASSLATNSPLHF. CDR3 DNA: TGCGCCAGCAGCTTGGCGACGAATTCACCCCTCCACTTT.

A note on this clonotype: Since a much larger clone is just one base distant, this may be a read error. The rearrangement joins TRBV5-8 to TRBJ2-5; D unresolved. Germline CDR1 and CDR2: SGHTS and YDEGEE. V shed 6 bases and J shed 3 bases, with 6 bases lying between them. The CDR3 consists of 11 residues. CDR3 region: CASNPEETQYF. The CDR3 DNA reads as TGTGCCAGCAACCCGGAAGAGACCCAGTACTTC.